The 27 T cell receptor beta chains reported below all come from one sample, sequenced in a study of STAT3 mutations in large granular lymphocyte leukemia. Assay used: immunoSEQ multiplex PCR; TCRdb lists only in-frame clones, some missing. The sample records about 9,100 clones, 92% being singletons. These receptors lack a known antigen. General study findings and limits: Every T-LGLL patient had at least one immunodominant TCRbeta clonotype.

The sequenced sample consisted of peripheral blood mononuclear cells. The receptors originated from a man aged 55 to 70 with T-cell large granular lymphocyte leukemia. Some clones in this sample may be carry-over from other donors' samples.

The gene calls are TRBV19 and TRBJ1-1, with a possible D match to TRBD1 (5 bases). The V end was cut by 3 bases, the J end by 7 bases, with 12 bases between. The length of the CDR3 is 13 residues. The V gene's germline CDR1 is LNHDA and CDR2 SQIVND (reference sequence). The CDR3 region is CASSIRGSDEAFF. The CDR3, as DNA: TGTGCCAGTAGTATCCGGGGGTCTGATGAAGCTTTCTTT.

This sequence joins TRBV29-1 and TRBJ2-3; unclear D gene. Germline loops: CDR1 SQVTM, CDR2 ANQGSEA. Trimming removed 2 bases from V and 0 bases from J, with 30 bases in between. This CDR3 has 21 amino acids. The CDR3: CSVEFLQPQALPLASTDTQYF. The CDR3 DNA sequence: TGCAGCGTTGAATTTCTCCAGCCCCAAGCCCTTCCTTTAGCTAGCACAGATACGCAGTATTTT.

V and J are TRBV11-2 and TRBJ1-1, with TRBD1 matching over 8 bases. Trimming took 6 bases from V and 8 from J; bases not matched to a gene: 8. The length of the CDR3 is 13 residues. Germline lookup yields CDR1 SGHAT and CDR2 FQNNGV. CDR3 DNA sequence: TGTGCCAGCAGGTCCGGACAGGGTGGGGAAGCTTTCTTT. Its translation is CASRSGQGGEAFF.

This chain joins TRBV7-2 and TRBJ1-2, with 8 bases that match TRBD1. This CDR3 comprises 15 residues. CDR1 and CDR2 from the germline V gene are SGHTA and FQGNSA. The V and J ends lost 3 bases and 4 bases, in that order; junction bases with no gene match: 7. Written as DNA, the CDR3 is TGTGCCAGCAGCTTGGATAACAGGGGGTCCTATGGCTACACCTTC. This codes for CASSLDNRGSYGYTF.

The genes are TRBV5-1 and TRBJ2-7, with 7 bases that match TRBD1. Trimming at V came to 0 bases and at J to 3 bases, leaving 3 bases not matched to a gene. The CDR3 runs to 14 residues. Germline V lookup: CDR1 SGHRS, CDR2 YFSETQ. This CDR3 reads CASSLASGGYEQYF. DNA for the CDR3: TGCGCCAGCAGCTTGGCCTCAGGGGGCTACGAGCAGTACTTC.

CDR3 region: CAWSLGTVTQPQHF. Here the CDR3 DNA reads TGTGCCTGGAGCCTTGGGACAGTAACCCAGCCCCAGCATTTT. V gene TRBV30 combines with J gene TRBJ1-5; 7 positions agree with TRBD1. V was pared by 3 bases and J by 7 bases, with 9 bases of the junction left unmatched. Germline V gene data show CDR1 as GTSNPN and CDR2 as SVGIG (reference sequence). The CDR3 is made up of 14 amino acids.

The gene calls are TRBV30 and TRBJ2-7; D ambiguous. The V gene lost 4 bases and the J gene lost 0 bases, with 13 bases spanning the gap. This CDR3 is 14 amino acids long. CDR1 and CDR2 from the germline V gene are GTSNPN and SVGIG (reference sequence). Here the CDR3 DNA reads TGTGCCTGGAACCCGGGTCGGCGCTCCTACGAGCAGTACTTC. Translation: CAWNPGRRSYEQYF.

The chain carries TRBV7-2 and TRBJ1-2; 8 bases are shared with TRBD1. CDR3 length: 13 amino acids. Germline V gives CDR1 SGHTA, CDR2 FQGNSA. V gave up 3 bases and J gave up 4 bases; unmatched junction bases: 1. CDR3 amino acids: CASSLGQVYGYTF. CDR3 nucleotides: TGTGCCAGCAGCTTGGGACAGGTCTATGGCTACACCTTC.

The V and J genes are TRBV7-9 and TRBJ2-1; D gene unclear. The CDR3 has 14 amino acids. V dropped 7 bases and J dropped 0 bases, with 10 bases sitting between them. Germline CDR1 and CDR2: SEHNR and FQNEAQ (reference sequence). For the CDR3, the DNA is TGTGCCAGCATGACTCCTGCCTCCTACAATGAGCAGTTCTTC. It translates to CASMTPASYNEQFF.

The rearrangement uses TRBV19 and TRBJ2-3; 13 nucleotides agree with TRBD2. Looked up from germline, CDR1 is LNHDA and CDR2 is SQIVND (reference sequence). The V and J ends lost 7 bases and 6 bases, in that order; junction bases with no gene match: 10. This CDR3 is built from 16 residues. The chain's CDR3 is CASTPGLAGAKDTQYF. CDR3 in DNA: TGTGCCAGTACCCCAGGACTAGCGGGAGCAAAGGATACGCAGTATTTT.

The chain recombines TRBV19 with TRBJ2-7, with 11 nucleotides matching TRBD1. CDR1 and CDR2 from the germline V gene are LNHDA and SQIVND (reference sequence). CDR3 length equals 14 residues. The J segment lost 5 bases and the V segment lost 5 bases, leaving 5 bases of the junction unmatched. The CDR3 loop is CASSSGQGAHEQYF. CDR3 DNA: TGTGCCAGTAGTTCAGGACAGGGGGCCCACGAGCAGTACTTC.

CDR3 bases: TGTGCCAGCACCCCATCAGGGGTAAATAATGAGCAGTTCTTC. This codes for CASTPSGVNNEQFF. This chain connects TRBV7-3 to TRBJ2-1; perhaps TRBD1 as D (6 bases). The CDR3 totals 14 residues. CDR1 and CDR2 from the germline V gene are SGHTA and FQGTGA. V lost 7 bases and J 7 bases, leaving 17 bases between the germline ends. The full variable domain, in which reference TRBV7-3 and TRBJ2-1 provide the parts outside the CDR3, is GAGVSQTPSNKVTEKGKYVELRCDPISGHTALYWYRQSLGQGPEFLIYFQGTGAADDSGLPNDRFFAVRPEGSVSTLKIQRTERGDSAVYLCASTPSGVNNEQFFGPGTRLTVL.

CDR3 sequence reads: CASSQFLLADNEQFF. CDR3 nucleotides: TGTGCCAGCAGCCAATTTCTCCTAGCGGACAATGAGCAGTTCTTC. The chain uses TRBV14 and TRBJ2-1; 7 positions agree with TRBD2. This CDR3 is 15 amino acids long. Germline V gene lookup returns CDR1 SGHDN and CDR2 FVKESK. V lost 2 bases, J lost 5 bases, and 6 bases stayed unmatched.

Written as DNA, the CDR3 is TGTGCCAGCAGGGCCGGGACTAGCGGGAGGGCTAGCACAGATACGCAGTATTTT. Translating gives CASRAGTSGRASTDTQYF. The chain employs TRBV5-4 and TRBJ2-3; TRBD2 matches at 16 bases. The ends lost 5 bases at V and 0 bases at J; junction bases unmatched: 6. The CDR3 runs to 18 residues. Germline values: CDR1 SGHNT, CDR2 YYREEE (reference sequence).

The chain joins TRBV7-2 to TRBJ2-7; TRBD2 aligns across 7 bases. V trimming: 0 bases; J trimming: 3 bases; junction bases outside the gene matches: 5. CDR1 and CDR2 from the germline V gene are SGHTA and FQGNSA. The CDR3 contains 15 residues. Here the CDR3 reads CASSLAGLAVYEQYF. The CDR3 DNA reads TGTGCCAGCAGCTTAGCGGGGCTAGCGGTCTACGAGCAGTACTTC.

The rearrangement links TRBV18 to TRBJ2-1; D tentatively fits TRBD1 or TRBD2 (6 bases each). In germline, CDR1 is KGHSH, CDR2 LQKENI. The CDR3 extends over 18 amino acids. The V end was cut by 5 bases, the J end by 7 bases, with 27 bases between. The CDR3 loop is CASSTNTKEGGGWNEQFF. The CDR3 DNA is TGTGCCAGCTCAACAAACACAAAAGAGGGGGGAGGCTGGAATGAGCAGTTCTTC.

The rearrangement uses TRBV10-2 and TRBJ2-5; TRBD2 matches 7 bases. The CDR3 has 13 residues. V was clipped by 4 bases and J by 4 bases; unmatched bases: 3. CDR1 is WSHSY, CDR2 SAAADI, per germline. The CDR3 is CASSVTSVETQYF. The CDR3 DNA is TGCGCCAGCAGTGTAACTAGCGTAGAGACCCAGTACTTC.

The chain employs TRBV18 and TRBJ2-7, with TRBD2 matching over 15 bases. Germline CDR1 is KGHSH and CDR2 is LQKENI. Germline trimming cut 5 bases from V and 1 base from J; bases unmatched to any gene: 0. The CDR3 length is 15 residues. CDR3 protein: CASSGTSGRSYEQYF. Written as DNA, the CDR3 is TGTGCCAGCTCAGGGACTAGCGGGAGGTCCTACGAGCAGTACTTC.

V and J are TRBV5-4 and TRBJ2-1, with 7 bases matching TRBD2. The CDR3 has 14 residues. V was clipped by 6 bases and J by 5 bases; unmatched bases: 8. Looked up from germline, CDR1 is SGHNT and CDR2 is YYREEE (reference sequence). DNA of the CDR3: TGTGCCAGCACCGAGACTCTAGCGGACAATGAGCAGTTCTTC. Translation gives CASTETLADNEQFF.

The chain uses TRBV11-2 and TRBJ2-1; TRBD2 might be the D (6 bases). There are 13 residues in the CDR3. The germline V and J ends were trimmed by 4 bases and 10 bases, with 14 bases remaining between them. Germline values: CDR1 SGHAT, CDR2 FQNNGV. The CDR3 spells CASSSPQGGEQFF. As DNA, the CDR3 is TGTGCCAGCAGCTCCCCCCAGGGAGGCGAGCAGTTCTTC.

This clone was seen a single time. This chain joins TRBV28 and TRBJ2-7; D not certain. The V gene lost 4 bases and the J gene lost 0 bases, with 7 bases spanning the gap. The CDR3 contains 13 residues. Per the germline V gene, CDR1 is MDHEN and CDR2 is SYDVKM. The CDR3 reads CASSSPTSYEQYF. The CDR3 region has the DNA TGTGCCAGCAGTTCCCCCACCTCCTACGAGCAGTACTTC.

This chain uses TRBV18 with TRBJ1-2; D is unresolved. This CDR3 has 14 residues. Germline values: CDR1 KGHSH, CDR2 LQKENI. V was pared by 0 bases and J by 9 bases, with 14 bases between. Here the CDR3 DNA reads TGTGCCAGCTCACCACCGGGGTCGGCATATCGCTACACCTTC. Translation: CASSPPGSAYRYTF.

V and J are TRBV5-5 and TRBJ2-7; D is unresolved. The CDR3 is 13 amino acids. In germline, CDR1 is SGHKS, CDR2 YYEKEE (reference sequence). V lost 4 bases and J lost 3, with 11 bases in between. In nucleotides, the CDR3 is TGTGCCAGCAGCCTGGCAGTAAACTACGAGCAGTACTTC. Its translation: CASSLAVNYEQYF.

CDR3 in amino acids: CASSQENSGAFF. CDR3 DNA: TGCGCCAGCAGCCAAGAAAACAGCGGAGCTTTCTTT. This chain connects TRBV4-3 to TRBJ1-1; no reliable D call. From germline, CDR1 is LGHNA and CDR2 YSLEER. This CDR3 contains 12 residues. V shed 0 bases and J shed 10 bases, with 9 bases lying between them.

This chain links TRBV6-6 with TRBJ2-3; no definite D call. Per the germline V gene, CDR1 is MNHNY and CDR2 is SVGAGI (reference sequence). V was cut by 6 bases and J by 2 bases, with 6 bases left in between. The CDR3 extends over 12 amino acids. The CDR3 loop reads CASSRLTDTQYF. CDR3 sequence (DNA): TGTGCCAGCAGCCGTCTCACAGATACGCAGTATTTT.

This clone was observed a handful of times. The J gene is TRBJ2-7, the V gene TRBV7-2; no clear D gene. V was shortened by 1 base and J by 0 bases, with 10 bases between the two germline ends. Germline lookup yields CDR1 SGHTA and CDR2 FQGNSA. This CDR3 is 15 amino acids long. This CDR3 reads CASSLGGGYSYEQYF. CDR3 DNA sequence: TGTGCCAGCAGCTTAGGTGGCGGTTACTCCTACGAGCAGTACTTC.

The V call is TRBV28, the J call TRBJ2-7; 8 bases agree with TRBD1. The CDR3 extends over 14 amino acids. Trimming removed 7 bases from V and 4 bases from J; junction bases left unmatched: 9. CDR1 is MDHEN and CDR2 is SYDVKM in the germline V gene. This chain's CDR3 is CASTPGTGPYEQYF. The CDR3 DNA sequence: TGTGCCAGCACCCCCGGGACAGGACCTTACGAGCAGTACTTC.